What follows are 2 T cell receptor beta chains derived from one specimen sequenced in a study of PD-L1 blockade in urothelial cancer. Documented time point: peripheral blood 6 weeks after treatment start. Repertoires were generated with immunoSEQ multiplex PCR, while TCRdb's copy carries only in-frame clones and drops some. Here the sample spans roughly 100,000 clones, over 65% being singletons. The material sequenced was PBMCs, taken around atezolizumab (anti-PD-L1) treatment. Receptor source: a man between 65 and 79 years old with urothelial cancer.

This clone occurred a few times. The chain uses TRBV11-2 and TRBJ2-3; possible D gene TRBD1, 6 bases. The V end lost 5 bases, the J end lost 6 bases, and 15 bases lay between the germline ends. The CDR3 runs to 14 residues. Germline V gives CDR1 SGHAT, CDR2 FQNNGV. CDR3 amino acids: CASSKTGPKDTQYF. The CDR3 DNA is TGTGCCAGCAGCAAGACAGGCCCCAAGGATACGCAGTATTTT. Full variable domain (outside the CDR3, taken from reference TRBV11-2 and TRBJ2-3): EAGVAQSPRYKIIEKRQSVAFWCNPISGHATLYWYQQILGQGPKLLIQFQNNGVVDDSQLPKDRFSAERLKGVDSTLKIQPAKLEDSAVYLCASSKTGPKDTQYFGPGTRLTVL.

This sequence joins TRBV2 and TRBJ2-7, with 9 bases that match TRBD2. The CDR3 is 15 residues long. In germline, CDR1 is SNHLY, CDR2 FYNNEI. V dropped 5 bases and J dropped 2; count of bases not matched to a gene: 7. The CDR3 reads CASSREAGGAYEQYF. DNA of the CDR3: TGTGCCAGCAGTCGGGAAGCGGGGGGCGCCTACGAGCAGTACTTC.